Listed here are 8 T cell receptor beta chains from one sample, sequenced in a study of cytotoxic CD8 clonotypes in ibrutinib-treated CLL (dated by TCRdb to about 2021). Libraries were made using the immunoSEQ multiplex PCR assay. In its TCRdb copy, this immuneACCESS table keeps in-frame sequences only and misses some clones. Where compared with another copy, unresolved V genes explain less than half of these, and the others have no known cause. This sample is represented by 250,000 to 350,000 clones; around 77% of them were singletons. Clones ranked in the top ten supply around 5.1% of the sample. The time point label for this specimen denotes: progressive disease on ibrutinib. The sample in question was PBMCs, obtained at disease progression, from a patient treated with ibrutinib. The source is a human donor with chronic lymphocytic leukemia.

This clone has more than one count but fewer than ten. The chain uses TRBV5-6 and TRBJ2-3, with 8 bases that match TRBD2. After removal of 0 bases from V and 1 base from J, the junction contained 1 base not matched to a gene. Germline CDR1 SGHDT, CDR2 YYEEEE. CDR3 length: 15 amino acids. In DNA, the CDR3 is TGTGCCAGCAGCTTGGGACTAGCGCGCACAGATACGCAGTATTTT. Protein sequence: CASSLGLARTDTQYF.

The V and J genes are TRBV28 and TRBJ2-1, with 12 bases identical to TRBD2. The V segment lost 4 bases and the J segment 4 bases; nucleotides outside the gene matches: 5. The germline V gene encodes CDR1 MDHEN and CDR2 SYDVKM. The CDR3 is 16 amino acids. CDR3: CASSSGTSGLYNEQFF. For the CDR3, the DNA is TGTGCCAGCAGTTCGGGGACTAGCGGGCTATACAATGAGCAGTTCTTC.

This sequence joins TRBV9 and TRBJ1-2; D unresolved. Germline V gene sequence: CDR1 SGDLS, CDR2 YYNGEE. The CDR3 is made up of 15 amino acids. V was shortened by 0 bases and J by 7 bases, with 16 bases between the two germline ends. Here the CDR3 DNA reads TGTGCCAGCAGCGTAGCGTTAGAGTTCCTTGCTGGCTACACCTTC. Translating it yields CASSVALEFLAGYTF.

A word on this clone: Other DNA sequences in the same sample also yield this CDR3. The chain links TRBV27 to TRBJ2-7; perhaps TRBD2 as D (7 bases). There are 14 residues in the CDR3. In germline, CDR1 is MNHEY, CDR2 SMNVEV (reference sequence). Trimming cost V 6 bases and J 2 bases, with 14 bases left between them. The CDR3 here is CASSLGGAPYEQYF. The CDR3, as DNA: TGTGCCAGCAGCTTAGGGGGGGCCCCCTACGAGCAGTACTTC.

The table lists this clone with a few counts. The chain carries TRBV7-9 and TRBJ2-2; 12 nucleotides agree with TRBD1. The CDR3 is 18 amino acids. From germline, CDR1 is SEHNR and CDR2 FQNEAQ (reference sequence). V shed 4 bases, J shed 6 bases, and the junction held 12 bases outside the gene matches. The CDR3 region is CASSSKAGTGGRSGELFF. The CDR3, as DNA: TGTGCCAGCAGCTCCAAGGCTGGGACAGGGGGCCGTTCCGGGGAGCTGTTTTTT.

The V call is TRBV13, the J call TRBJ2-2; 10 positions match TRBD2. CDR1 and CDR2 from the germline V gene are PRHDT and FYEKMQ (reference sequence). The CDR3 consists of 17 residues. The J segment lost 3 bases and the V segment lost 4 bases, leaving 8 bases of the junction unmatched. In nucleotides, the CDR3 is TGTGCCAGCAGCTCAGCCCGCAGCGGGGGGGACACCGGGGAGCTGTTTTTT. Protein product: CASSSARSGGDTGELFF. Full variable domain (outside the CDR3, taken from reference TRBV13 and TRBJ2-2): AAGVIQSPRHLIKEKRETATLKCYPIPRHDTVYWYQQGPGQDPQFLISFYEKMQSDKGSIPDRFSAQQFSDYHSELNMSSLELGDSALYFCASSSARSGGDTGELFFGEGSRLTVL.

In DNA, the CDR3 is TGCGCCAGCATTCAGGGACACGGGACTGAAGCTTTCTTT. Translated: CASIQGHGTEAFF. The gene calls are TRBV5-1 and TRBJ1-1; a weak D match, TRBD1 (6 bases). Germline-derived CDR1 and CDR2 are SGHRS and YFSETQ. The length of the CDR3 is 13 residues. With 6 bases removed from V and 5 bases from J, the gap between germline ends came to 14 bases.

This clone was detected only a few times. The rearrangement joins TRBV4-1 to TRBJ1-5; D remains unclear. From germline, CDR1 is MGHRA and CDR2 YSYEKL. There are 14 residues in the CDR3. V lost 0 bases to trimming and J lost 4 bases, with 7 bases between them. CDR3 sequence reads: CASSQDGGNQPQHF. As DNA, the CDR3 is TGCGCCAGCAGCCAAGACGGCGGGAATCAGCCCCAGCATTTT.